This TCR beta chain emerged from a study of blood T cell repertoires in COVID-19. The method was immunoSEQ multiplex PCR; TCRdb's version includes in-frame clones alone and lacks a portion of them. The sample has about 240,000 clones, about 85% seen once. Trimming cost V 3 bases and J 7 bases; bases outside gene matches: 11. The germline V gene encodes CDR1 DFQATT and CDR2 SNEGSKA (reference sequence). The CDR3 contains 16 residues. The chain is built from TRBV20-1 and TRBJ2-1; 11 nucleotides align to TRBD2. Sequenced material: peripheral blood. The clonotype was recovered from a man younger than 40 who had recovered from COVID-19. The CDR3 nucleotides read TGCAGTGCTAGTAGTGTGACTAGCGGGGAGATAAATGAGCAGTTCTTC. Protein: CSASSVTSGEINEQFF.